The 30 T cell receptor beta chains given below trace back to one sample, sequenced in a study of cytomegalovirus exposure and HLA in healthy donors. The study ran its PCR with 60 Vbeta and 13 Jbeta primers. Sequenced by immunoSEQ multiplex PCR; TCRdb stores in-frame clones only, minus some. The profile shows over 130,000 clones, more than 75% of them singletons. The sample comprised PBMCs. The receptors shown here come from a man between 35 and 55 years old in good health and CMV-seronegative.

This clone was found once. The chain has TRBV28 and TRBJ2-7, with D possibly being TRBD2 (5 bases). The CDR3 is 13 residues long. V was trimmed by 2 bases and J by 7 bases, leaving 12 bases between them. Germline V gene lookup returns CDR1 MDHEN and CDR2 SYDVKM. Here the CDR3 DNA reads TGTGCCAGCAGTTTAGCCCCCGGAGGAGAGCAGTACTTC. Translation: CASSLAPGGEQYF. Variable domain in full (rest from reference TRBV28 and TRBJ2-7): DVKVTQSSRYLVKRTGEKVFLECVQDMDHENMFWYRQDPGLGLRLIYFSYDVKMKEKGDIPEGYSVSREKKERFSLILESASTNQTSMYLCASSLAPGGEQYFGPGTRLTVT.

The V and J genes are TRBV10-3 and TRBJ1-2; TRBD1 might be the D (6 bases). This CDR3 region has 14 residues. CDR1 ENHRY and CDR2 SYGVKD come from the germline V gene. Trimming removed 6 bases at V and 5 bases at J, with 16 bases between. DNA of the CDR3: TGTGCCATCAGAGTCGTAGGGGGAAGTTATGGCTACACCTTC. It encodes CAIRVVGGSYGYTF.

V is TRBV28 and J is TRBJ1-2; D call uncertain. The V gene lost 1 base and the J gene lost 5 bases, with 11 bases spanning the gap. The CDR3 is made up of 14 amino acids. Per the germline V gene, CDR1 is MDHEN and CDR2 is SYDVKM. Here the CDR3 reads CASSLSGGRYGYTF. As DNA, the CDR3 is TGTGCCAGCAGTTTATCGGGAGGAAGGTATGGCTACACCTTC.

This sequence joins TRBV19 and TRBJ2-3; the match to TRBD1 covers 8 bases. CDR1 LNHDA and CDR2 SQIVND come from the germline V gene (reference sequence). V trimming: 4 bases; J trimming: 4 bases; junction bases outside the gene matches: 4. The CDR3 runs to 14 residues. The CDR3 here is CASSTGQGPDTQYF. The DNA for the CDR3 is TGTGCCAGTAGTACAGGACAGGGTCCAGATACGCAGTATTTT.

The V call is TRBV6-5, the J call TRBJ2-7; possibly TRBD1 for D (5 bases). V shed 6 bases and J shed 6 bases, with 18 bases lying between them. The CDR3 is made up of 14 amino acids. CDR1 is MNHEY and CDR2 is SVGAGI in the germline V gene. CDR3 nucleotides: TGTGCCAGCAGACGGCAGGGCCCATTAGCCGAGCAGTACTTC. This codes for CASRRQGPLAEQYF.

The CDR3 reads CASSSGTGGAFYGYTF. CDR3 in DNA: TGTGCCAGCAGTTCCGGGACAGGGGGCGCGTTTTATGGCTACACCTTC. This rearrangement joins TRBV7-9 to TRBJ1-2; 12 nucleotides align to TRBD1. The germline V gene has CDR1 SEHNR and CDR2 FQNEAQ (reference sequence). V shed 6 bases, J shed 5 bases, and the junction held 10 bases outside the gene matches. The length of the CDR3 is 16 residues.

Details on this clone: At one end the junction does not follow the germline gene, possibly because of a read error. The gene calls are TRBV7-9 and TRBJ2-7, with 9 bases that match TRBD1. CDR1 is SEHNR, CDR2 FQNEAQ, per germline (reference sequence). This CDR3 is 14 amino acids long. DNA of the CDR3: TGTGTCAGCAGCTCCGGGACAGGGTCCTACGAGCAGTACTTC. It specifies CVSSSGTGSYEQYF.

This clone was recorded once. This chain joins TRBV27 and TRBJ2-1; possibly TRBD1 for D (6 bases). Trimming cost V 5 bases and J 11 bases, with 16 bases left between them. Germline CDR1 MNHEY, CDR2 SMNVEV (reference sequence). The CDR3 loop spans 13 amino acids. The CDR3 region is CASSPLSQGQQFF. CDR3 sequence (DNA): TGTGCCAGCAGTCCCTTATCACAGGGACAGCAGTTCTTC.

The chain recombines TRBV18 with TRBJ1-5, with no clear D. The germline V gene encodes CDR1 KGHSH and CDR2 LQKENI. Trimming cost V 5 bases and J 5 bases, with 10 bases left between them. The CDR3 loop spans 13 amino acids. CDR3 amino acids: CASSTAEDQPQHF. The CDR3 nucleotides are TGTGCCAGCTCAACCGCTGAGGATCAGCCCCAGCATTTT.

This rearrangement joins TRBV19 to TRBJ2-3; D perhaps matches TRBD2 (6 bases). The CDR3 totals 15 residues. Germline V gene data show CDR1 as LNHDA and CDR2 as SQIVND (reference sequence). Trimming removed 7 bases at V and 0 bases at J, with 14 bases between. The CDR3 sequence is CASTLAGYSTDTQYF. For the CDR3, the DNA is TGTGCCAGTACCCTCGCGGGGTATAGCACAGATACGCAGTATTTT.

The chain is built from TRBV7-2 and TRBJ2-3, with TRBD2 identical over 13 bases. V trimming: 8 bases; J trimming: 8 bases; junction bases outside the gene matches: 7. Germline V CDR1 and CDR2: SGHTA, FQGNSA. CDR3 length: 14 amino acids. The CDR3 nucleotides read TGTGCCAGCGGTACTAGCGGGGGGGTTGGTACGCAGTATTTT. Residues: CASGTSGGVGTQYF.

The chain employs TRBV6-5 and TRBJ1-2; 9 nucleotides agree with TRBD1. The CDR3 covers 14 residues. With V trimmed by 5 bases and J by 4 bases, 5 bases remained unmatched. The V gene's germline CDR1 is MNHEY and CDR2 SVGAGI. The CDR3 spells CASSKQGAGYGYTF. CDR3 DNA: TGTGCCAGCAGTAAACAGGGGGCCGGCTATGGCTACACCTTC.

This chain connects TRBV19 to TRBJ2-1, with D possibly matching TRBD2 (5 bases). V dropped 4 bases and J dropped 7 bases, with 14 bases sitting between them. The CDR3 spans 14 residues. The germline V gene encodes CDR1 LNHDA and CDR2 SQIVND (reference sequence). Here the CDR3 reads CASSKGETGNEQFF. In DNA, the CDR3 is TGTGCCAGTAGTAAGGGAGAAACGGGGAATGAGCAGTTCTTC.

The chain combines TRBV7-9 with TRBJ2-7; tentatively, D is TRBD2 (5 bases). The germline CDR1 and CDR2 sequences are SEHNR and FQNEAQ (reference sequence). The CDR3 has 13 residues. Trimming pared 9 bases from V and 4 bases from J, leaving 16 bases between. This CDR3 is CASSPGMEYEQYF. For the CDR3, the DNA is TGTGCCAGTTCGCCGGGGATGGAGTACGAGCAGTACTTC.

To note about this clone: At one end, the junction sequence differs from germline, possibly due to a read error. The J gene is TRBJ2-6, the V gene TRBV5-6; 7 bases map to TRBD1. The CDR3 is 18 residues long. The germline CDR1 and CDR2 sequences are SGHDT and YYEEEE. The CDR3 loop reads CASSFVGQVSSGANGLTF. The CDR3 DNA reads TGTGCCAGCAGCTTCGTCGGACAGGTTAGCTCCGGGGCCAACGGCCTGACTTTC.

This sequence joins TRBV6-4 and TRBJ1-1, with D tentatively TRBD1 (5 bases). The V end was cut by 5 bases, the J end by 1 base, with 14 bases between. The CDR3 totals 15 residues. Germline V gene lookup returns CDR1 MRHNA and CDR2 SNTAGT. Here the CDR3 DNA reads TGTGCCAGCAGTTCCCAGACAGCCCCGAACACTGAAGCTTTCTTT. This translates into CASSSQTAPNTEAFF.

V is TRBV6-1 and J is TRBJ2-5, with 8 bases aligning to TRBD1. Near its end, the DNA agrees better with TRBJ2-7, so the J call may be wrong. The CDR3 contains 14 residues. CDR1 is MNHNS and CDR2 is SASEGT in the germline V gene. CDR3 amino acids: CASSEWDRPYEQYF. The CDR3 nucleotides are TGTGCCAGCAGTGAGTGGGACAGGCCCTACGAGCAGTACTTC.

This chain connects TRBV28 to TRBJ1-1, with 7 positions matching TRBD1. The CDR3 runs to 17 residues. Germline CDR1 reads MDHEN; CDR2 reads SYDVKM. Trimming at V came to 3 bases and at J to 1 base, leaving 11 bases not matched to a gene. Written as DNA, the CDR3 is TGTGCCAGCAGTTTCCCGGGACAGAGCTCAAGGAACACTGAAGCTTTCTTT. The encoded protein is CASSFPGQSSRNTEAFF.

The chain carries TRBV2 and TRBJ1-1; TRBD1 agrees at 8 bases. The CDR3 contains 15 residues. The junction had 9 bases not matched to a gene; V was cut back by 6 bases and J by 3 bases. Germline values: CDR1 SNHLY, CDR2 FYNNEI. The CDR3 reads CASRDPGGEDTEAFF. The CDR3, as DNA: TGTGCCAGCAGGGATCCAGGGGGCGAGGACACTGAAGCTTTCTTT.

V and J are TRBV4-1 and TRBJ1-2; 9 positions match TRBD1. V shed 4 bases and J 1 base; nucleotides not matched to a gene: 1. The CDR3 is 14 amino acids. Germline V lookup: CDR1 MGHRA, CDR2 YSYEKL. CDR3 DNA sequence: TGCGCCAGCAGCCGGGGACAGGGTAACTATGGCTACACCTTC. It codes for CASSRGQGNYGYTF.

The chain recombines TRBV11-3 with TRBJ2-7; tentatively, D is TRBD1 (6 bases). Germline V lookup: CDR1 SGHNT, CDR2 YENEEA. The CDR3 is 14 amino acids. V was cut by 0 bases and J by 5 bases, with 11 bases left in between. Here the CDR3 reads CASSLEGPGDEQYF. The CDR3 region has the DNA TGTGCCAGCAGCTTAGAGGGTCCAGGGGACGAGCAGTACTTC.

This sequence joins TRBV4-1 and TRBJ2-5; TRBD2 aligns across 8 bases. Germline-derived CDR1 and CDR2 are MGHRA and YSYEKL. The CDR3 consists of 15 residues. V was pared by 1 base and J by 3 bases, with 4 bases of the junction left unmatched. In nucleotides, the CDR3 is TGCGCCAGCAGCCAAGGACTAGCGACCGAAGAGACCCAGTACTTC. Translation: CASSQGLATEETQYF.

The V gene is TRBV5-6, the J gene TRBJ2-7; no clear D gene. The length of the CDR3 is 15 residues. The germline gives CDR1 SGHDT, CDR2 YYEEEE. V lost 0 bases, J lost 1 base, and 11 bases lay in between. DNA of the CDR3: TGTGCCAGCAGCTTGGGAGACATCAGTTCCTACGAGCAGTACTTC. Protein product: CASSLGDISSYEQYF. The variable domain in full, with the rest retrieved from reference TRBV5-6 and TRBJ2-7, is DAGVTQSPTHLIKTRGQQVTLRCSPKSGHDTVSWYQQALGQGPQFIFQYYEEEERQRGNFPDRFSGHQFPNYSSELNVNALLLGDSALYLCASSLGDISSYEQYFGPGTRLTVT.

This chain connects TRBV7-9 to TRBJ2-3; 13 positions agree with TRBD2. This CDR3 has 17 amino acids. The V gene end was trimmed by 6 bases and the J gene end by 2 bases; junction bases not matched to a gene: 8. The germline CDR1 and CDR2 sequences are SEHNR and FQNEAQ (reference sequence). The DNA for the CDR3 is TGTGCCAGCAGACCACTAGCGGGAGGGCCAAACACAGATACGCAGTATTTT. As protein: CASRPLAGGPNTDTQYF. The full variable domain, completed using reference TRBV7-9 and TRBJ2-3, is DTGVSQNPRHKITKRGQNVTFRCDPISEHNRLYWYRQTLGQGPEFLTYFQNEAQLEKSRLLSDRFSAERPKGSFSTLEIQRTEQGDSAMYLCASRPLAGGPNTDTQYFGPGTRLTVL.

This clone showed up just a few times. The chain links TRBV9 to TRBJ2-2, with 16 bases that match TRBD2. Trimming removed 0 bases from V and 4 bases from J; junction bases left unmatched: 3. CDR1 and CDR2 (germline): SGDLS, YYNGEE. The CDR3 totals 18 residues. The CDR3 loop is CASSVEGTSGGATGELFF. In nucleotides, the CDR3 is TGTGCCAGCAGCGTAGAAGGGACTAGCGGGGGGGCCACCGGGGAGCTGTTTTTT.

The V call is TRBV6-6, the J call TRBJ2-2, with 8 bases fitting TRBD1. Germline CDR1 and CDR2: MNHNY and SVGAGI (reference sequence). Losses at the gene ends were 5 bases for V and 1 base for J; bases not matched to a gene: 3. There are 15 residues in the CDR3. The CDR3 loop reads CASSPGQVNTGELFF. The CDR3 bases are TGTGCCAGCAGTCCGGGACAGGTGAACACCGGGGAGCTGTTTTTT.

V usage is TRBV5-5 and J usage is TRBJ2-2, with D possibly TRBD2 on 7 matching bases. Trimming left V 4 bases short and J 7 bases short, with 17 bases between. The germline CDR1 and CDR2 sequences are SGHKS and YYEKEE (reference sequence). This CDR3 has 15 amino acids. The CDR3 region has the DNA TGTGCCAGCAGCCCACGGGGGGCCCGGGACGGGGAGCTGTTTTTT. The encoded protein is CASSPRGARDGELFF.

V usage is TRBV5-1 and J usage is TRBJ2-1; D is perhaps TRBD2 (6 bases). V was shortened by 2 bases and J by 7 bases, with 10 bases between the two germline ends. This CDR3 spans 13 amino acids. Per the germline V gene, CDR1 is SGHRS and CDR2 is YFSETQ. For the CDR3, the DNA is TGCGCCAGCAGCTTTGCGGGGTATAATGAGCAGTTCTTC. It specifies CASSFAGYNEQFF.

This clone was observed a single time. This chain connects TRBV21-1 to TRBJ2-1; the table's D call, TRBD2, was not checked against the DNA. TRBV21-1 is a pseudogene segment. The CDR3 length is 17 residues. As DNA, the CDR3 is TGTGCCAGCAGCAAAGGGGGTGGGGGGGGGCCGGGCAATGAGCAGTTCTTC. It codes for CASSKGGGGGPGNEQFF.

This clone has more than one count but fewer than ten. The chain uses TRBV19 and TRBJ2-1, with D perhaps matching TRBD2 (6 bases). The CDR3 is 14 residues long. The V gene lost 10 bases and the J gene lost 3 bases, with 16 bases spanning the gap. CDR1 is LNHDA and CDR2 is SQIVND in the germline V gene (reference sequence). The chain's CDR3 is CATLPSGLYNEQFF. The CDR3 nucleotides are TGTGCCACCCTCCCCTCGGGACTCTACAATGAGCAGTTCTTC.